One and the same sample provided the 9 T cell receptor beta chains below, sequenced in a study of radiotherapy plus CTLA-4 blockade in lung cancer. The method was immunoSEQ multiplex PCR; TCRdb's version includes in-frame clones alone and lacks a portion of them. Altogether around 80,000 clones are present, 78% being singletons, with the ten largest covering 20% to 25%. Sequences were derived from peripheral blood, sampled from a patient treated with radiotherapy plus ipilimumab. The receptors shown here come from a human donor with non-small cell lung cancer whose response to radiotherapy plus ipilimumab could not be evaluated. Some clones in this sample may be carry-over from other donors' samples.

This chain's CDR3 is CASSRGTEYEQYF. CDR3 DNA: TGTGCCAGCAGCCGAGGGACTGAATACGAGCAGTACTTC. The rearrangement links TRBV11-3 to TRBJ2-7; maybe TRBD2 (6 bases). The length of the CDR3 is 13 residues. V lost 5 bases, J lost 4 bases, and 12 bases lay in between. Germline CDR1 SGHNT, CDR2 YENEEA. Together with reference TRBV11-3 and TRBJ2-7, the CDR3 gives the full variable domain: EAGVVQSPRYKIIEKKQPVAFWCNPISGHNTLYWYLQNLGQGPELLIRYENEEAVDDSQLPKDRFSAERLKGVDSTLKIQPAELGDSAVYLCASSRGTEYEQYFGPGTRLTVT.

This chain links TRBV7-2 with TRBJ1-1; TRBD1 might be the D (5 bases). The CDR3 loop spans 15 amino acids. Deletions cut 2 bases from V and 0 bases from J, with 10 bases between. CDR1 and CDR2 (germline): SGHTA, FQGNSA. CDR3 region: CASSLFGALNTEAFF. The CDR3 coding sequence is TGTGCCAGCAGCTTATTTGGGGCTTTGAACACTGAAGCTTTCTTT.

The CDR3 bases are TGTGCCAGCAGTTACCCGGGACAGAAAGAGACCCAGTACTTC. Its translation: CASSYPGQKETQYF. The V call is TRBV6-7, the J call TRBJ2-5, with 7 bases aligning to TRBD1. TRBV6-7 is an open reading frame whose function is uncertain. CDR3 length: 14 amino acids. With V trimmed by 2 bases and J by 3 bases, 3 bases remained unmatched.

This clone was counted a single time. The chain combines TRBV4-1 with TRBJ2-7; 10 bases align to TRBD2. Germline CDR1 MGHRA, CDR2 YSYEKL. Unmatched junction bases numbered 8, after V lost 3 bases and J lost 3 bases. The CDR3 has 16 residues. The CDR3 here is CASSHQLAGNFYEQYF. As DNA, the CDR3 is TGCGCCAGCAGCCACCAACTAGCGGGGAACTTCTACGAGCAGTACTTC.

The CDR3 spells CASQSGVAGETQYF. The DNA of the CDR3 is TGTGCCAGCCAGAGCGGGGTCGCAGGAGAGACCCAGTACTTC. The chain joins TRBV6-5 to TRBJ2-5, with 7 bases identical to TRBD2. There are 14 residues in the CDR3. V dropped 8 bases and J dropped 4; count of bases not matched to a gene: 10. Germline-derived CDR1 and CDR2 are MNHEY and SVGAGI.

The chain links TRBV18 to TRBJ1-1, with D maybe TRBD1 (6 bases). Germline V gene lookup returns CDR1 KGHSH and CDR2 LQKENI. Trimming pared 4 bases from V and 7 bases from J, leaving 25 bases between. The CDR3 is 17 amino acids. The CDR3 reads CASSRGNTGQSSSEAFF. For the CDR3, the DNA is TGTGCCAGCTCACGGGGTAATACAGGACAGAGCTCCAGTGAAGCTTTCTTT.

This sequence joins TRBV11-1 and TRBJ1-1; D possibly corresponds to TRBD1 (5 bases). V was shortened by 5 bases and J by 0 bases, with 16 bases between the two germline ends. The CDR3 sequence is 16 residues long. Germline CDR1 is SGHAT and CDR2 is FQDESV (reference sequence). As DNA, the CDR3 is TGTGCCAGCAGCCCCCCAAATTGGGGCTTGAACACTGAAGCTTTCTTT. This encodes CASSPPNWGLNTEAFF.

This clone was seen just once. The rearrangement uses TRBV7-2 and TRBJ1-2, with TRBD1 as a possible D gene (5 bases). The CDR3 totals 17 residues. Germline CDR1 is SGHTA and CDR2 is FQGNSA. The V and J ends lost 5 bases and 5 bases respectively, with 24 bases between them. The CDR3: CASSLSGGGLGPYGYTF. The CDR3 DNA follows: TGTGCCAGCAGCCTCAGCGGGGGAGGTTTAGGTCCGTATGGCTACACCTTC.

V and J are TRBV11-2 and TRBJ1-2; a possible D gene is TRBD1 (5 bases). V was cut by 6 bases and J by 8 bases, with 22 bases left in between. The CDR3 has 15 residues. The germline gives CDR1 SGHAT, CDR2 FQNNGV. CDR3 region: CASSNQLGPGQGYTF. For the CDR3, the DNA is TGTGCCAGCAGTAACCAACTCGGCCCAGGGCAAGGCTACACCTTC.